Presented here are 27 T cell receptor beta chains from one specimen sequenced in a study of metastatic and nonmetastatic thyroid tumors. MiXCR re-clonotyped the PCR reads for TCRdb. The sample shows more than 25,000 clones, roughly 7.1% of them seen only once. Patients had received no treatment of any kind before thyroid surgery. Material for sequencing was blood. The receptors originated from a female donor with papillary thyroid cancer or a benign thyroid nodule (not recorded which). Some clones in this sample may be carry-over from other donors' samples.

This clone showed up many times. The chain is built from TRBV6-2 or TRBV6-3 and TRBJ2-3, with a possible D match to TRBD2 (5 bases). V was pared by 5 bases and J by 0 bases, with 15 bases between. The CDR3 runs to 16 residues. Germline assignment: CDR1 MNHEY and CDR2 SVGEGT. The CDR3 sequence is CASSQARGPSTDTQYF. The CDR3, as DNA: TGTGCCAGCAGTCAAGCTAGAGGGCCTAGCACAGATACGCAGTATTTT.

This clone came up many times. The rearrangement uses TRBV5-1 and TRBJ2-7, with D perhaps TRBD2 (5 bases). The germline CDR1 and CDR2 sequences are SGHRS and YFSETQ. This CDR3 has 16 residues. Between the trimmed V and J ends, which lost 1 base and 5 bases, there was a span of 19 bases. The CDR3 bases are TGCGCCAGCAGCTTGCGAAGAGGGTTCGAGAGCAACGAGCAGTACTTC. As protein: CASSLRRGFESNEQYF.

This clone has a count of ten or more. This chain connects TRBV7-8 to TRBJ1-2; D gene unclear. V was pared by 5 bases and J by 6 bases, with 13 bases between. Looked up from germline, CDR1 is SGHVS and CDR2 is FQNEAQ. The CDR3 contains 13 residues. The CDR3 protein is CASSPPGVHGYTF. In DNA form, the CDR3 reads TGTGCCAGCAGCCCGCCCGGGGTTCATGGCTACACCTTC.

Many counts were recorded for this clone. This chain uses TRBV10-3 with TRBJ2-3, with TRBD2 matching over 11 bases. There are 15 residues in the CDR3. Per germline, CDR1 ENHRY and CDR2 SYGVKD. With 6 bases clipped from V and 3 bases from J, the junction kept 5 bases outside the gene matches. DNA of the CDR3: TGTGCCATCAGCCGACTAGCGGGGTTAACAGATACGCAGTATTTT. This codes for CAISRLAGLTDTQYF.

The table lists this clone with many counts. V usage is TRBV18 and J usage is TRBJ2-3, with D possibly TRBD1 on 5 matching bases. V gave up 3 bases and J gave up 5 bases, with 6 bases separating them. This CDR3 contains 12 residues. Germline CDR1 KGHSH, CDR2 LQKENI. The DNA for the CDR3 is TGTGCCAGCTCACCTCAGGGAGATACGCAGTATTTT. The encoded protein is CASSPQGDTQYF.

This clone was recorded at least ten times. This CDR3 is also generated by other DNA sequences in the sample. V and J are TRBV5-1 and TRBJ1-6, with a tentative D call TRBD1 (6 bases). CDR1 and CDR2 (germline): SGHRS, YFSETQ. The V gene lost 0 bases and the J gene lost 11 bases, with 15 bases spanning the gap. This CDR3 is built from 15 residues. The CDR3 loop is CASSLGTGTYAPLHF. CDR3 DNA: TGCGCCAGCAGCTTGGGTACAGGGACGTATGCACCCCTCCACTTT.

As for this clone: This may be a read error: a much more frequent sequence differs by one nucleotide. The chain joins TRBV5-6 to TRBJ1-5; TRBD1 is a possible D gene (6 bases). This CDR3 comprises 14 residues. Deletions cut 5 bases from V and 8 bases from J, with 17 bases between. Germline V lookup: CDR1 SGHDT, CDR2 YYEEEE. CDR3 sequence (DNA): TGTGCCAGCAGTCCTCTGGGGGCGGGAAAGCCCCAGCATTTT. Translation gives CASSPLGAGKPQHF. The full variable domain, its missing parts supplied by reference TRBV5-6 and TRBJ1-5, is DAGVTQSPTHLIKTRGQQVTLRCSPKSGHDTVSWYQQALGQGPQFIFQYYEEEERQRGNFPDRFSGHQFPNYSSELNVNALLLGDSALYLCASSPLGAGKPQHFGDGTRLSIL.

This clone was counted many times. The V gene is TRBV28, the J gene TRBJ2-2; 13 nucleotides line up with TRBD2. The trim removed 4 bases at V and 3 bases at J, leaving 8 bases unmatched. The CDR3 is 18 amino acids. Germline loops: CDR1 MDHEN, CDR2 SYDVKM. CDR3 DNA: TGTGCCAGCAGTTATACTAGCGGGAGGGCCATTGACACCGGGGAGCTGTTTTTT. It codes for CASSYTSGRAIDTGELFF.

This clone showed up many times. V usage is TRBV19 and J usage is TRBJ1-5, with 7 positions matching TRBD1. J gave up 0 bases and V 4 bases, and 18 bases lay outside the gene matches. This CDR3 contains 20 residues. Per the germline V gene, CDR1 is LNHDA and CDR2 is SQIVND (reference sequence). CDR3: CASSTLFGGTDPYSNQPQHF. The CDR3 bases are TGTGCCAGTAGTACTCTTTTTGGGGGGACAGATCCTTATAGCAATCAGCCCCAGCATTTT.

This clone was counted at least ten times. The chain employs TRBV10-3 and TRBJ2-1; 9 bases agree with TRBD2. Germline trimming cut 8 bases from V and 5 bases from J; bases unmatched to any gene: 7. The germline V gene has CDR1 ENHRY and CDR2 SYGVKD. The CDR3 spans 14 residues. The CDR3 sequence is CAIAPSGTNNEQFF. In DNA, the CDR3 is TGTGCCATCGCGCCTAGCGGGACTAACAATGAGCAGTTCTTC.

The CDR3: CAISDPGVTGRNTEAFF. CDR3 nucleotides: TGTGCCATCAGTGACCCGGGAGTGACAGGAAGGAACACTGAAGCTTTCTTT. V usage is TRBV10-3 and J usage is TRBJ1-1; D may be TRBD1 (6 bases). The CDR3 totals 17 residues. V was cut by 3 bases and J by 1 base, with 18 bases left in between. CDR1 and CDR2 (germline): ENHRY, SYGVKD.

This clone was seen ten or more times. The chain joins TRBV27 to TRBJ2-7; 7 bases are shared with TRBD1. CDR3 length equals 14 residues. Unmatched junction bases numbered 7, after V lost 6 bases and J lost 2 bases. Germline V gene lookup returns CDR1 MNHEY and CDR2 SMNVEV (reference sequence). The CDR3 DNA sequence: TGTGCCAGCAGGCCTCACGGGACAGCCTACGAGCAGTACTTC. Translation: CASRPHGTAYEQYF.

In its sample, this clone was seen many times. The rearrangement joins TRBV7-3 to TRBJ2-1; 11 bases are a match to TRBD2. This CDR3 spans 15 amino acids. Trimming removed 6 bases from V and 5 bases from J; junction bases left unmatched: 6. Germline CDR1 is SGHTA and CDR2 is FQGTGA. The CDR3 nucleotides read TGTGCCAGCAGTCTCGGGACTAGCGGACACAATGAGCAGTTCTTC. Amino acid sequence: CASSLGTSGHNEQFF. The whole variable domain, filled in from reference TRBV7-3 and TRBJ2-1, reads GAGVSQTPSNKVTEKGKYVELRCDPISGHTALYWYRQSLGQGPEFLIYFQGTGAADDSGLPNDRFFAVRPEGSVSTLKIQRTERGDSAVYLCASSLGTSGHNEQFFGPGTRLTVL.

This clone was observed many times. J is TRBJ1-2 and V is TRBV29-1; no definite D call. Germline loops: CDR1 SQVTM, CDR2 ANQGSEA. Trimming took off 2 bases at V and 6 bases at J, with 10 bases between the two ends. The CDR3 covers 12 residues. This CDR3 is CSVERERNGYTF. Here the CDR3 DNA reads TGCAGCGTTGAAAGGGAGAGGAATGGCTACACCTTC.

In this sample, this clone turned up many times. CDR3 residues: CASSLGQEWNEQFF. Here the CDR3 DNA reads TGCGCCAGCAGCTTGGGACAGGAGTGGAATGAGCAGTTCTTC. The chain carries TRBV5-1 and TRBJ2-1, with D tentatively TRBD1 (6 bases). Looked up from germline, CDR1 is SGHRS and CDR2 is YFSETQ. This CDR3 is built from 14 residues. Between the trimmed V and J ends, which lost 0 bases and 7 bases, there was a span of 11 bases.

Many counts were recorded for this clone. V usage is TRBV7-6 and J usage is TRBJ2-6; D is possibly TRBD2 (6 bases). CDR1 is SGHVS and CDR2 is FNYEAQ in the germline V gene. Trimming removed 3 bases at V and 2 bases at J, with 8 bases between. The CDR3 has 15 residues. The DNA of the CDR3 is TGTGCCAGCAGCTTGTCGGGGGCTGGGGCCAACGTCCTGACTTTC. Residues: CASSLSGAGANVLTF.

As to this clone: This could be a read error, since a much larger clone is one nucleotide away. The chain uses TRBV7-2 and TRBJ1-2, with 7 bases identical to TRBD1. Germline V gene sequence: CDR1 SGHTA, CDR2 FQGNSA. The V and J ends lost 1 base and 5 bases, in that order; junction bases with no gene match: 4. This CDR3 comprises 14 residues. Here the CDR3 DNA reads TGTGCCAGCAGCTTAGAGACAGGGTTTTATGGCTACACCTTC. It specifies CASSLETGFYGYTF.

This clone has only a few counts. The chain recombines TRBV6-4 with TRBJ1-1, with D uncertain. CDR1 and CDR2 from the germline V gene are MRHNA and SNTAGT. The CDR3 length is 13 residues. The CDR3 loop is CVSREGCETEAFF. DNA of the CDR3: TGTGTCTCCCGGGAAGGGTGCGAAACTGAAGCTTTCTTT.

This clone was counted ten times or more. This rearrangement joins TRBV28 to TRBJ2-7, with a tentative D call TRBD1 (6 bases). V lost 7 bases and J 5 bases, leaving 18 bases between the germline ends. Per the germline V gene, CDR1 is MDHEN and CDR2 is SYDVKM. The CDR3 contains 14 residues. CDR3 in amino acids: CASISGTLLHEQYF. The CDR3 DNA is TGTGCCAGCATTTCCGGGACATTACTCCACGAGCAGTACTTC.

This clone was detected ten times or more. This rearrangement joins TRBV10-2 to TRBJ2-3; 8 bases match TRBD2. The CDR3 has 15 residues. The trim removed 3 bases at V and 4 bases at J, leaving 6 bases unmatched. Germline V gives CDR1 WSHSY, CDR2 SAAADI. The CDR3 nucleotides are TGCGCCAGCAGTGAAGCGGGAGTCCGTGCAGATACGCAGTATTTT. Translated: CASSEAGVRADTQYF.

This clone was detected ten times or more. V gene TRBV20-1 combines with J gene TRBJ2-1; the match to TRBD1 covers 10 bases. The CDR3 totals 16 residues. V lost 0 bases, J lost 8 bases, and 10 bases stayed unmatched. Germline V lookup: CDR1 DFQATT, CDR2 SNEGSKA (reference sequence). The CDR3 region is CSARDRQGAKIYEQFF. The CDR3 DNA reads as TGCAGTGCTAGAGACAGACAGGGGGCAAAGATCTATGAGCAGTTCTTC.

By sample fraction, this clone is medium-sized (0.01 to 0.1%). The J gene is TRBJ2-7, the V gene TRBV28, with 7 bases aligning to TRBD2. Germline V gives CDR1 MDHEN, CDR2 SYDVKM. The junction had 17 bases not matched to a gene; V was cut back by 4 bases and J by 2 bases. This CDR3 is 18 amino acids long. DNA for the CDR3: TGTGCCAGCAGTTCCCCCGCTAGCGGACGCCCAACACCCTACGAGCAGTACTTC. Its translation: CASSSPASGRPTPYEQYF. Complete variable domain (other parts from reference TRBV28 and TRBJ2-7): DVKVTQSSRYLVKRTGEKVFLECVQDMDHENMFWYRQDPGLGLRLIYFSYDVKMKEKGDIPEGYSVSREKKERFSLILESASTNQTSMYLCASSSPASGRPTPYEQYFGPGTRLTVT.

This clone was seen repeatedly, ten times or more. The junction does not match germline at one end; this may be a read error. The genes are TRBV6-2 or TRBV6-3 and TRBJ2-5; D may be TRBD1 (6 bases). Germline CDR1 reads MNHEY; CDR2 reads SVGEGT. This CDR3 contains 12 residues. Here the CDR3 reads CACRGIKETQYF. The CDR3 DNA reads TGTGCCTGCAGGGGAATTAAAGAGACCCAGTACTTC.

This clone was recorded many times. The chain uses TRBV29-1 and TRBJ1-3; D ambiguous. Germline CDR1 reads SQVTM; CDR2 reads ANQGSEA. The CDR3 runs 13 residues. Trimming left V 4 bases short and J 4 bases short, with 11 bases between. CDR3 coding DNA: TGCAGCGTTGTAAGCAACCGGGGAAACACCATATATTTT. This sequence encodes CSVVSNRGNTIYF.

In its sample, this clone was seen many times. The chain links TRBV13 to TRBJ1-1, with a possible D match to TRBD1 (5 bases). The V end lost 6 bases, the J end lost 11 bases, and 22 bases lay between the germline ends. Germline assignment: CDR1 PRHDT and CDR2 FYEKMQ (reference sequence). CDR3 size: 14 residues. In nucleotides, the CDR3 is TGTGCCAGCAGGCCTCCCCAGGGACCCCTGGGGGCTTTCTTT. Its translation is CASRPPQGPLGAFF.

This clone has at least ten counts. V is TRBV11-3 and J is TRBJ2-1, with 10 bases that match TRBD1. Germline V lookup: CDR1 SGHNT, CDR2 YENEEA. Germline trimming cut 0 bases from V and 4 bases from J; bases unmatched to any gene: 6. The CDR3 is 17 residues long. CDR3 region: CASSLDDRDRGYNEQFF. The CDR3 DNA sequence: TGTGCCAGCAGCTTAGACGACCGGGACAGGGGATACAATGAGCAGTTCTTC.

This sequence joins TRBV3-1 and TRBJ1-2; D is ambiguous. V lost 4 bases, J lost 0 bases, and 6 bases lay in between. The CDR3 has 13 amino acids. Germline assignment: CDR1 LGHDT and CDR2 YNNKEL (reference sequence). The chain's CDR3 is CASSPTPNYGYTF. CDR3 DNA: TGTGCCAGCAGCCCAACCCCTAACTATGGCTACACCTTC.